This section outlines one T cell receptor beta chain sequence together with its context. The data stem from a study of PD-L1 blockade in urothelial cancer. With V trimmed by 1 base and J by 2 bases, 10 bases remained unmatched. Germline assignment: CDR1 LGHNA and CDR2 YSLEER. The CDR3 length is 17 residues. The data were produced by immunoSEQ multiplex PCR, yet TCRdb's version contains in-frame clones alone and is incomplete. This sample has fewer than 40,000 clones, with more than 75% found just once. This specimen consisted of PBMCs, obtained around atezolizumab (anti-PD-L1) treatment. The chain employs TRBV4-3 and TRBJ2-5; 7 bases line up with TRBD2. This receptor was obtained from a man aged 50-60 years with urothelial cancer. The CDR3 loop reads CASSQGPRGDYQETQYF. As DNA, the CDR3 is TGCGCCAGCAGCCAAGGCCCTCGAGGGGACTATCAAGAGACCCAGTACTTC.